These 20 T cell receptor beta chains were all obtained from the same sample, sequenced in a study of shared clonotypes between healthy human individuals (dated by TCRdb to between 2020 and 2021). Libraries were made using the immunoSEQ multiplex PCR assay. The table was pulled from immuneACCESS by TCRdb, which kept in-frame rearrangements only. Such tables lose some clones; where checked, under half of the loss comes from unresolved V genes, and the rest has no known cause. Within this sample are under 1,100,000 clones, with more than 75% of them counted one time only. The top ten constitute more than 0.55% of the sample. The sample was memory CD4+ T cells from PBMCs. The cell subset or site label for this specimen denotes: CD45RA-negative fraction. All receptors come from a man younger than 35 in good health. Some clones in this sample may be carry-over from other donors' samples.

This chain connects TRBV7-9 to TRBJ1-1; D possibly corresponds to TRBD1 (6 bases). There are 14 residues in the CDR3. V lost 6 bases and J lost 0, with 11 bases in between. Germline loops: CDR1 SEHNR, CDR2 FQNEAQ (reference sequence). DNA of the CDR3: TGTGCCAGCAGGGCCGGGACACTGAACACTGAAGCTTTCTTT. It specifies CASRAGTLNTEAFF. Variable domain in full (rest from reference TRBV7-9 and TRBJ1-1): DTGVSQNPRHKITKRGQNVTFRCDPISEHNRLYWYRQTLGQGPEFLTYFQNEAQLEKSRLLSDRFSAERPKGSFSTLEIQRTEQGDSAMYLCASRAGTLNTEAFFGQGTRLTVV.

The V and J genes are TRBV29-1 and TRBJ2-7; 11 bases map to TRBD1. This CDR3 has 15 amino acids. Looked up from germline, CDR1 is SQVTM and CDR2 is ANQGSEA. V shed 7 bases and J 3 bases; nucleotides not matched to a gene: 11. The CDR3 region is CSAVQTGTGGYEQYF. The DNA of the CDR3 is TGCAGCGCTGTACAAACCGGGACAGGGGGCTACGAGCAGTACTTC.

This sequence joins TRBV7-2 and TRBJ2-5, with D perhaps matching TRBD1 (5 bases). V lost 0 bases and J 5 bases, leaving 13 bases between the germline ends. Germline CDR1 is SGHTA and CDR2 is FQGNSA. This CDR3 is 15 amino acids long. CDR3 protein: CASSLALRGWETQYF. The CDR3 DNA reads TGTGCCAGCAGCTTAGCGCTAAGGGGATGGGAGACCCAGTACTTC.

The chain combines TRBV6-6 with TRBJ2-7; 7 bases are a match to TRBD1. The CDR3 consists of 15 residues. Germline V gives CDR1 MNHNY, CDR2 SVGAGI (reference sequence). With 0 bases clipped from V and 3 bases from J, the junction kept 5 bases outside the gene matches. CDR3 nucleotides: TGTGCCAGCAGTTACTCGAACAGGGGATTCTACGAGCAGTACTTC. This translates into CASSYSNRGFYEQYF.

The rearrangement joins TRBV2 to TRBJ2-7, with 8 bases aligning to TRBD2. J lost 4 bases, V lost 7 bases, and 6 bases had no gene match. Germline assignment: CDR1 SNHLY and CDR2 FYNNEI. The CDR3 is 13 residues long. The CDR3 protein is CASKSGSSYEQYF. The CDR3 DNA reads TGTGCCAGCAAGAGCGGGAGTAGTTACGAGCAGTACTTC. Variable domain in full (rest from reference TRBV2 and TRBJ2-7): EPEVTQTPSHQVTQMGQEVILRCVPISNHLYFYWYRQILGQKVEFLVSFYNNEISEKSEIFDDQFSVERPDGSNFTLKIRSTKLEDSAMYFCASKSGSSYEQYFGPGTRLTVT.

This chain uses TRBV15 with TRBJ2-3; D unresolved. Looked up from germline, CDR1 is LNHNV and CDR2 is YYDKDF (reference sequence). Trimming cost V 0 bases and J 4 bases, with 5 bases left between them. The length of the CDR3 is 13 residues. This chain's CDR3 is CATSRDNPDTQYF. As DNA, the CDR3 is TGTGCCACCAGCAGAGATAACCCAGATACGCAGTATTTT.

The V gene is TRBV6-5, the J gene TRBJ2-7; tentatively, D is TRBD1 (5 bases). Per the germline V gene, CDR1 is MNHEY and CDR2 is SVGAGI. Trimming removed 4 bases at V and 4 bases at J, with 20 bases between. The CDR3 loop spans 16 amino acids. The DNA of the CDR3 is TGTGCCAGCAGTTCAAAAATGATTGGGGCCCCTTACGAGCAGTACTTC. Amino acids: CASSSKMIGAPYEQYF.

V usage is TRBV7-3 and J usage is TRBJ2-5; 7 nucleotides line up with TRBD1. J lost 2 bases, V lost 5 bases, and 5 bases had no gene match. Germline assignment: CDR1 SGHTA and CDR2 FQGTGA. The CDR3 contains 14 residues. The CDR3 loop is CASSAPGQQETQYF. DNA of the CDR3: TGTGCCAGCAGCGCCCCGGGACAGCAAGAGACCCAGTACTTC.

The chain employs TRBV30 and TRBJ2-5, with D possibly matching TRBD2 (5 bases). Trimming left V 3 bases short and J 1 base short, with 15 bases between. Germline V gives CDR1 GTSNPN, CDR2 SVGIG (reference sequence). CDR3 length equals 15 residues. Here the CDR3 DNA reads TGTGCCTGGAGGTCAGGCCTAGCAGTCCAAGAGACCCAGTACTTC. Protein sequence: CAWRSGLAVQETQYF.

This sequence joins TRBV7-2 and TRBJ2-3; D unclear. There are 15 residues in the CDR3. The germline V gene encodes CDR1 SGHTA and CDR2 FQGNSA. The V end lost 3 bases, the J end lost 1 base, and 11 bases lay between the germline ends. CDR3 amino acids: CASSFLNPGTDTQYF. The CDR3 nucleotides read TGTGCCAGCAGCTTTCTCAACCCAGGCACAGATACGCAGTATTTT.

The V call is TRBV7-2, the J call TRBJ1-2; perhaps TRBD1 as D (6 bases). This CDR3 has 14 amino acids. V gave up 5 bases and J gave up 2 bases, with 12 bases separating them. In germline, CDR1 is SGHTA, CDR2 FQGNSA. The CDR3, as DNA: TGTGCCAGCAGCCCGGGGGGCGGAAACTATGGCTACACCTTC. Amino acid sequence: CASSPGGGNYGYTF.

The V gene is TRBV6-5, the J gene TRBJ1-2; D is possibly TRBD1 (5 bases). Trimming pared 2 bases from V and 5 bases from J, leaving 18 bases between. The CDR3 is 16 residues long. CDR1 MNHEY and CDR2 SVGAGI come from the germline V gene. CDR3 residues: CASSYQVDRGGYGYTF. The CDR3 DNA follows: TGTGCCAGCAGTTACCAAGTCGACCGGGGCGGGTATGGCTACACCTTC.

V and J are TRBV18 and TRBJ2-5; tentatively, D is TRBD1 or TRBD2 (5 bases each). The CDR3 is 13 amino acids. Trimming stripped 4 bases from V and 5 bases from J, with 11 bases between. Germline V gene data show CDR1 as KGHSH and CDR2 as LQKENI. The CDR3 region has the DNA TGTGCCAGCTCACTCGGCTGGGACGAGACCCAGTACTTC. Translating gives CASSLGWDETQYF.

The chain has TRBV19 and TRBJ2-1, with TRBD2 matching 9 bases. V shed 6 bases, J shed 9 bases, and the junction held 15 bases outside the gene matches. Germline loops: CDR1 LNHDA, CDR2 SQIVND (reference sequence). This CDR3 has 16 amino acids. CDR3 sequence: CASSKLAGGRAAEQFF. DNA for the CDR3: TGTGCCAGTAGCAAACTAGCTGGCGGGAGGGCGGCTGAGCAGTTCTTC.

The chain joins TRBV30 to TRBJ2-3; TRBD1 is a possible D gene (5 bases). The CDR3 is 13 residues long. V dropped 2 bases and J dropped 2 bases, with 8 bases sitting between them. Germline lookup yields CDR1 GTSNPN and CDR2 SVGIG (reference sequence). The CDR3 DNA reads TGTGCCTGGAGTATAGGGGACACAGATACGCAGTATTTT. Translation: CAWSIGDTDTQYF.

This clone was seen a single time. The CDR3, as DNA: TGTGCCAGCAGCATCGGGACAGAACCCCACGAGCAGTACTTC. It is translated as CASSIGTEPHEQYF. This rearrangement joins TRBV9 to TRBJ2-7; 7 positions agree with TRBD1. Unmatched junction bases numbered 9, after V lost 4 bases and J lost 5 bases. CDR3 length: 14 amino acids. In germline, CDR1 is SGDLS, CDR2 YYNGEE. The full variable domain, rest sourced from reference TRBV9 and TRBJ2-7, is DSGVTQTPKHLITATGQRVTLRCSPRSGDLSVYWYQQSLDQGLQFLIQYYNGEERAKGNILERFSAQQFPDLHSELNLSSLELGDSALYFCASSIGTEPHEQYFGPGTRLTVT.

The chain couples TRBV5-6 to TRBJ2-3; 12 nucleotides line up with TRBD1. CDR3 length equals 15 residues. The V gene's germline CDR1 is SGHDT and CDR2 YYEEEE. J lost 4 bases, V lost 5 bases, and 5 bases had no gene match. CDR3 bases: TGTGCCAGCAGGAGGGGACAGGGGGCAGCAGATACGCAGTATTTT. It specifies CASRRGQGAADTQYF.

The chain recombines TRBV27 with TRBJ2-2, with TRBD2 matching over 11 bases. Germline CDR1 is MNHEY and CDR2 is SMNVEV (reference sequence). The CDR3 spans 14 residues. The V segment lost 2 bases and the J segment 10 bases; nucleotides outside the gene matches: 3. Here the CDR3 DNA reads TGTGCCAGCAGTTTAAAGACTAGCGGGACGGAGCTGTTTTTT. Its translation is CASSLKTSGTELFF.

In this sample, this clone turned up once. The chain carries TRBV6-1 and TRBJ1-2; 7 bases are a match to TRBD1. The CDR3 runs to 18 residues. Germline V gene sequence: CDR1 MNHNS, CDR2 SASEGT. The junction had 17 bases not matched to a gene; V was cut back by 0 bases and J by 7 bases. Here the CDR3 reads CASSEAVERRDRARGYTF. CDR3 in DNA: TGTGCCAGCAGTGAAGCCGTGGAACGACGAGACAGGGCGCGTGGCTACACCTTC.

The V call is TRBV29-1, the J call TRBJ2-5; D possibly corresponds to TRBD1 (5 bases). Trimming removed 4 bases from V and 1 base from J, with 13 bases in between. The CDR3 runs to 14 residues. In germline, CDR1 is SQVTM, CDR2 ANQGSEA. The CDR3 spells CSVAWTLSQETQYF. The CDR3 DNA sequence: TGCAGCGTTGCATGGACACTGAGCCAAGAGACCCAGTACTTC.